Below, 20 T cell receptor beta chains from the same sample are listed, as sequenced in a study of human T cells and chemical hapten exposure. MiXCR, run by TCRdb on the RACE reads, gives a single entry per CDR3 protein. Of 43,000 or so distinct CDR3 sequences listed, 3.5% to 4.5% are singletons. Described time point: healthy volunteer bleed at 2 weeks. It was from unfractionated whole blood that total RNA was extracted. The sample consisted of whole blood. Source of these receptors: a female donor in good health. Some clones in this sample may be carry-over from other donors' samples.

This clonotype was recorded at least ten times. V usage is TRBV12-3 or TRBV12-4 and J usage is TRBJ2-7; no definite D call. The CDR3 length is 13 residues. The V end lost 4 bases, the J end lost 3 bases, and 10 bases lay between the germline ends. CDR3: CASSSTDYYEQYF. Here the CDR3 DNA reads TGTGCCAGCAGTTCGACTGATTACTACGAGCAGTACTTC.

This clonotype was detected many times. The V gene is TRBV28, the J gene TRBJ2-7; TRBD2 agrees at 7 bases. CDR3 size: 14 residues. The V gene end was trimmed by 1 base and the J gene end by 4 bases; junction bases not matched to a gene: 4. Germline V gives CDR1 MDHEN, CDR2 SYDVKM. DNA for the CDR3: TGTGCCAGCAGTTTATATGGGGGGGGATACGAGCAGTACTTC. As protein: CASSLYGGGYEQYF.

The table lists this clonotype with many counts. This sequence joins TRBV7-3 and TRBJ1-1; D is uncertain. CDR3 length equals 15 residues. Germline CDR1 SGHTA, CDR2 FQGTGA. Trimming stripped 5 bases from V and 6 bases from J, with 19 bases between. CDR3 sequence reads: CASSPAQAGYPEAFF. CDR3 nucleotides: TGTGCCAGCAGCCCAGCGCAGGCCGGTTATCCTGAAGCTTTCTTT.

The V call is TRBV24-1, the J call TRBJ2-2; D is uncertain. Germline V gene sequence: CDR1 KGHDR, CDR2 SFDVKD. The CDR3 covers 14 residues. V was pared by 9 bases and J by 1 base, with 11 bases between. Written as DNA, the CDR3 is TGTGCCACCGGGGTCTGGGGGAACACCGGGGAGCTGTTTTTT. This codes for CATGVWGNTGELFF.

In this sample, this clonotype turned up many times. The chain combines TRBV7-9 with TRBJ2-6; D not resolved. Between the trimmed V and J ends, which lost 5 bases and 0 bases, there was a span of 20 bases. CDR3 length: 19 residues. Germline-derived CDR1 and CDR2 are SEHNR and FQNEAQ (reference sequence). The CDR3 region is CASSQWPPRAPSGANVLTF. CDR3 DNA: TGTGCCAGCAGCCAGTGGCCGCCCCGAGCCCCCTCTGGGGCCAACGTCCTGACTTTC.

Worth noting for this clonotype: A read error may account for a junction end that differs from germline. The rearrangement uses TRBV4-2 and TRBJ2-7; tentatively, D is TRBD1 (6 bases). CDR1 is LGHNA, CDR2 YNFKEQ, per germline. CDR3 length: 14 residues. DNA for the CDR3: TGTGCCAGCAGTCAAGACAGGTTGGCCTACGAGCAGTACTTC. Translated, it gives CASSQDRLAYEQYF.

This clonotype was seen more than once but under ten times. The CDR3 reads CASSYSQRPLAKNIQYF. The CDR3 region has the DNA TGTGCCAGCAGTTACTCGCAGCGGCCTCTAGCCAAAAACATTCAGTACTTC. This chain connects TRBV6-2 or TRBV6-3 to TRBJ2-4; tentative D call: TRBD2 (5 bases). There are 17 residues in the CDR3. V lost 0 bases and J lost 0, with 12 bases in between. Germline values: CDR1 MNHEY, CDR2 SVGEGT.

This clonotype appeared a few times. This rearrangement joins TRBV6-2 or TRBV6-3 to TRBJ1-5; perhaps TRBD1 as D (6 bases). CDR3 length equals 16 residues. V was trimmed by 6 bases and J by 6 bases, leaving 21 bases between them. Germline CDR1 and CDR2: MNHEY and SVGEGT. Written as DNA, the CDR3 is TGTGCCAGCAGGACACTACAGGGCGAAGTAAGTCAGCCCCAGCATTTT. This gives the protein CASRTLQGEVSQPQHF.

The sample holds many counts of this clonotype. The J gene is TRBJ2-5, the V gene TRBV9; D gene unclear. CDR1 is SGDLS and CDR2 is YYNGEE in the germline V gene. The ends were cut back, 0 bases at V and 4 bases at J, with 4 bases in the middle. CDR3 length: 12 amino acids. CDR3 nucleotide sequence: TGTGCCAGCAGCGTAGGGGGAGAGACCCAGTACTTC. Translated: CASSVGGETQYF.

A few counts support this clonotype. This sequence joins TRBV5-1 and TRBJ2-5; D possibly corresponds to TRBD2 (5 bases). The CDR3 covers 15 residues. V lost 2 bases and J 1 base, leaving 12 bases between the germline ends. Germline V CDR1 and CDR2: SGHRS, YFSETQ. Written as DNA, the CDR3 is TGCGCCAGCAGCTTTACCGGACTCCGCCAAGAGACCCAGTACTTC. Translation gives CASSFTGLRQETQYF.

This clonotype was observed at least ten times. CDR3 DNA sequence: TGCAGTGCTAGAGTCCTAGACCTCAACGTCCTGACTTTC. It codes for CSARVLDLNVLTF. The chain couples TRBV20-1 to TRBJ2-6; D uncertain. V was shortened by 1 base and J by 9 bases, with 10 bases between the two germline ends. CDR1 is DFQATT and CDR2 is SNEGSKA in the germline V gene (reference sequence). CDR3 size: 13 residues.

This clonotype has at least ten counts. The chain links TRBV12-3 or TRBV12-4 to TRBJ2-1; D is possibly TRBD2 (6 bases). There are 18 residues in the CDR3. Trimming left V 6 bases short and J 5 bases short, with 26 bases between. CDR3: CASSRLLGLTSPHNEQFF. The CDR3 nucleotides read TGTGCCAGCAGCCGACTACTGGGACTTACCTCCCCCCACAATGAGCAGTTCTTC.

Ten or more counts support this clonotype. CDR3 bases: TGCAGCGTTGCACGGGGGGGCGAAAACATTCAGTACTTC. It specifies CSVARGGENIQYF. The chain combines TRBV29-1 with TRBJ2-4, with 8 bases fitting TRBD2. The length of the CDR3 is 13 residues. The germline gives CDR1 SQVTM, CDR2 ANQGSEA. Trimming removed 4 bases from V and 5 bases from J; junction bases left unmatched: 4.

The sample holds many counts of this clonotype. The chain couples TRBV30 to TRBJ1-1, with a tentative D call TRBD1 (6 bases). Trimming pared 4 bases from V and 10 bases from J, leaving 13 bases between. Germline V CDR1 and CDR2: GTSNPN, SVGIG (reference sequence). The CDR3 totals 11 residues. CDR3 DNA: TGTGCCTGGAAGACAGGCGTCGGAGCTTTCTTT. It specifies CAWKTGVGAFF.

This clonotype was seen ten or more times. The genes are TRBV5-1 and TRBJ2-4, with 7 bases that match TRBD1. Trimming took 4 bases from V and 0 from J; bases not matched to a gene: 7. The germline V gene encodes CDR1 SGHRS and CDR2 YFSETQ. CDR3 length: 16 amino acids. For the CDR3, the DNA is TGCGCCAGCAGCGTCCGGGACAGATTAGCCAAAAACATTCAGTACTTC. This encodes CASSVRDRLAKNIQYF.

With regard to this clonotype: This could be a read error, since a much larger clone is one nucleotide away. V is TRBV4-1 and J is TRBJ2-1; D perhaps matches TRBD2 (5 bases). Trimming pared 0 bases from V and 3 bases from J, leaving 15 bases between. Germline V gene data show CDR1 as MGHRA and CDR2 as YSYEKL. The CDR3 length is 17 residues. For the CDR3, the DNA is TGCGCCAGCAGCCAAGATTTTTTGAGGGATGACTACAATGAGCAGTTCTTC. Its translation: CASSQDFLRDDYNEQFF.

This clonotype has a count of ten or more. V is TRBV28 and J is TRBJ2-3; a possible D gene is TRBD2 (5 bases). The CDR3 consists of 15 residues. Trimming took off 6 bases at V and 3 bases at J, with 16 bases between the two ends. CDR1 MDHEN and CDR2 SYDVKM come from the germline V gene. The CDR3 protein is CASSSDPRRTDTQYF. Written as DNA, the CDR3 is TGTGCCAGCAGCTCCGACCCCCGGAGGACAGATACGCAGTATTTT.

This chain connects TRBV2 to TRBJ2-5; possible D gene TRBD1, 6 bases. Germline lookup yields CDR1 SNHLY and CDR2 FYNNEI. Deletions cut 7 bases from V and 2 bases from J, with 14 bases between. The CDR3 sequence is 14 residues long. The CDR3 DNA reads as TGTGCCAGCAAAAGGGGCAGGGGACAAGAGACCCAGTACTTC. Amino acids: CASKRGRGQETQYF. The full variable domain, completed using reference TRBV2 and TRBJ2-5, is EPEVTQTPSHQVTQMGQEVILRCVPISNHLYFYWYRQILGQKVEFLVSFYNNEISEKSEIFDDQFSVERPDGSNFTLKIRSTKLEDSAMYFCASKRGRGQETQYFGPGTRLLVL.

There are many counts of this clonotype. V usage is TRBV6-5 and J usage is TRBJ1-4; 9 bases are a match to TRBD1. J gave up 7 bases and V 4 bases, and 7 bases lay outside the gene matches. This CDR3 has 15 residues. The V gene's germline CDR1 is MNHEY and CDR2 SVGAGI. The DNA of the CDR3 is TGTGCCAGCAGTTCCGGACAGGGGAGAGGTGAAAAACTGTTTTTT. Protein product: CASSSGQGRGEKLFF.

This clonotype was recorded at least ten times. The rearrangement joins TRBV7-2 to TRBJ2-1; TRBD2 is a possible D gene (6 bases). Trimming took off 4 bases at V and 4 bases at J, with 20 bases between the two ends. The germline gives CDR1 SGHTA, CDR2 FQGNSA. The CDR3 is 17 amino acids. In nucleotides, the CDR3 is TGTGCCAGCAGCTCCCCTTTTAGCGGACCAATATACAATGAGCAGTTCTTC. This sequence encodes CASSSPFSGPIYNEQFF.